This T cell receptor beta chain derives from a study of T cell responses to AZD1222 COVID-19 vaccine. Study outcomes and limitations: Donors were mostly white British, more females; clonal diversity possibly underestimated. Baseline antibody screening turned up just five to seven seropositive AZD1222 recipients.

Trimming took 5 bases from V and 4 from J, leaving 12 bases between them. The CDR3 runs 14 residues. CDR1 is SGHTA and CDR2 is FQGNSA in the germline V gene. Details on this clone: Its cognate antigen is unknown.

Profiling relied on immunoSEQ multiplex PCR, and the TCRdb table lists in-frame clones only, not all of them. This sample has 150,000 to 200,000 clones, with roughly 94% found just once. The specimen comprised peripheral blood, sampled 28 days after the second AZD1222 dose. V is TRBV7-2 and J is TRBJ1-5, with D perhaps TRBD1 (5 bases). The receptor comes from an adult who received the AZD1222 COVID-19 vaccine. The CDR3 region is CASSLVGENQPQHF. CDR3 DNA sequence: TGTGCCAGCAGCCTGGTGGGGGAGAATCAGCCCCAGCATTTT.